Below are 5 T cell receptor beta chains sequenced from a single sample in a study of blood T cells in healthy people across ages. Through a sample-barcoded 5' primer and a J-beta primer mix, a second PCR was run for roughly 6 to 12 cycles. One entry per CDR3 protein, called by TCRdb with MiXCR from the 5' RACE reads. Of some 730,000 distinct CDR3 sequences listed, roughly 20% are singletons. Sample: blood. All receptors come from a man aged 70 or older in good health.

The rearrangement joins TRBV5-1 to TRBJ2-5; D is possibly TRBD1 (6 bases). The J call is uncertain, as TRBJ2-1 better fits the DNA end. Germline values: CDR1 SGHRS, CDR2 YFSETQ. The CDR3 consists of 16 residues. The CDR3 sequence is CASSWSVGQRTSGQFF. The CDR3 coding sequence is TGCGCCAGCAGCTGGTCTGTCGGACAGAGGACCTCGGGGCAGTTCTTC.

In this sample, this clonotype turned up a few times. The chain combines TRBV20-1 with TRBJ1-1, with D perhaps TRBD1 (6 bases). The V gene's germline CDR1 is DFQATT and CDR2 SNEGSKA (reference sequence). The CDR3 consists of 15 residues. Trimming stripped 3 bases from V and 2 bases from J, with 16 bases between. The CDR3 DNA is TGCAGTGCTAGGGCCGTGAACAGGGCCAACACTGAAGCTTTCTTT. Translating it yields CSARAVNRANTEAFF.

This clonotype was detected ten times or more. This chain joins TRBV7-2 and TRBJ2-3; D unclear. Between the trimmed V and J ends, which lost 5 bases and 0 bases, there was a span of 12 bases. Germline CDR1 SGHTA, CDR2 FQGNSA. CDR3 length equals 15 residues. CDR3 residues: CASSLFLGSTDTQYF. Here the CDR3 DNA reads TGTGCCAGCAGCCTGTTTTTGGGTAGCACAGATACGCAGTATTTT.

The chain links TRBV29-1 to TRBJ2-4, with 7 bases that match TRBD2. The CDR3 consists of 15 residues. V lost 2 bases, J lost 2 bases, and 6 bases stayed unmatched. Germline CDR1 SQVTM, CDR2 ANQGSEA. Here the CDR3 reads CSVELWGGTKNIQYF. The DNA of the CDR3 is TGCAGCGTTGAATTGTGGGGGGGAACCAAAAACATTCAGTACTTC.

This clonotype was counted between two and nine times. The genes are TRBV5-1 and TRBJ2-5, with 9 bases lining up with TRBD1. J lost 0 bases, V lost 6 bases, and 12 bases had no gene match. The CDR3 covers 17 residues. Germline CDR1 is SGHRS and CDR2 is YFSETQ. In nucleotides, the CDR3 is TGCGCCAGCATACAGGGGGCGCTGACCGCGGACCAAGAGACCCAGTACTTC. Translation: CASIQGALTADQETQYF.